The subject of this entry is one TCR beta chain. Its antigen remains unknown. The source of the sample is a study of graft-versus-host responses after intestinal transplantation. Study context: Each transplant was multivisceral, liver-intestinal, or isolated intestinal. The whole recipient group had anti-thymocyte globulin induction followed by tacrolimus and steroids for around three years.

The J segment lost 0 bases and the V segment lost 1 base, leaving 3 bases of the junction unmatched. Germline CDR1 KGHSH, CDR2 LQKENI. This CDR3 region has 15 residues. Profiling relied on immunoSEQ multiplex PCR, and the TCRdb table lists in-frame clones only, not all of them. The top ten clones hold roughly 0.65% of a sample with about 27,000 clones, 82% of them seen once. Sequences were derived from unstimulated CD4+ T cells sorted from spleen or lymph node cells, sampled before intestinal transplant. V gene TRBV18 combines with J gene TRBJ2-7; 7 positions agree with TRBD1. This TCR was recovered from a human donor who received an intestinal transplant. The CDR3 reads CASSPRDRASYEQYF. DNA for the CDR3: TGTGCCAGCTCACCACGAGACAGGGCCTCCTACGAGCAGTACTTC. Drawing the rest from reference TRBV18 and TRBJ2-7, the complete variable domain is NAGVMQNPRHLVRRRGQEARLRCSPMKGHSHVYWYRQLPEEGLKFMVYLQKENIIDESGMPKERFSAEFPKEGPSILRIQQVVRGDSAAYFCASSPRDRASYEQYFGPGTRLTVT.